This T cell receptor (beta chain) was captured in a study of graft-versus-host responses after intestinal transplantation. Germline V gene sequence: CDR1 SEHNR, CDR2 FQNEAQ (reference sequence). After removal of 3 bases from V and 8 bases from J, the junction contained 11 bases not matched to a gene. This CDR3 has 16 amino acids. A remark on this clone: Its antigen is still unknown.

General study results and limits: With peak circulating GvH clone levels came an association with early post-transplant HvG declines.

Profiling relied on immunoSEQ multiplex PCR, and the TCRdb table lists in-frame clones only, not all of them. The data show about 12,000 clones, about 70% seen once. Tissue from the graft was processed to free its intraepithelial and lamina propria lymphocytes. The chain is built from TRBV7-9 and TRBJ1-4, with TRBD1 matching 8 bases. This TCR was sampled from a human patient who received an intestinal transplant, so some T cells may come from the graft donor. The source material was ileum tissue, sampled about 150 days after intestinal transplantation. Here the CDR3 DNA reads TGTGCCAGCAGCTTCGCTGCAGGGGGCGCGAACGAAAAACTGTTTTTT. This codes for CASSFAAGGANEKLFF.